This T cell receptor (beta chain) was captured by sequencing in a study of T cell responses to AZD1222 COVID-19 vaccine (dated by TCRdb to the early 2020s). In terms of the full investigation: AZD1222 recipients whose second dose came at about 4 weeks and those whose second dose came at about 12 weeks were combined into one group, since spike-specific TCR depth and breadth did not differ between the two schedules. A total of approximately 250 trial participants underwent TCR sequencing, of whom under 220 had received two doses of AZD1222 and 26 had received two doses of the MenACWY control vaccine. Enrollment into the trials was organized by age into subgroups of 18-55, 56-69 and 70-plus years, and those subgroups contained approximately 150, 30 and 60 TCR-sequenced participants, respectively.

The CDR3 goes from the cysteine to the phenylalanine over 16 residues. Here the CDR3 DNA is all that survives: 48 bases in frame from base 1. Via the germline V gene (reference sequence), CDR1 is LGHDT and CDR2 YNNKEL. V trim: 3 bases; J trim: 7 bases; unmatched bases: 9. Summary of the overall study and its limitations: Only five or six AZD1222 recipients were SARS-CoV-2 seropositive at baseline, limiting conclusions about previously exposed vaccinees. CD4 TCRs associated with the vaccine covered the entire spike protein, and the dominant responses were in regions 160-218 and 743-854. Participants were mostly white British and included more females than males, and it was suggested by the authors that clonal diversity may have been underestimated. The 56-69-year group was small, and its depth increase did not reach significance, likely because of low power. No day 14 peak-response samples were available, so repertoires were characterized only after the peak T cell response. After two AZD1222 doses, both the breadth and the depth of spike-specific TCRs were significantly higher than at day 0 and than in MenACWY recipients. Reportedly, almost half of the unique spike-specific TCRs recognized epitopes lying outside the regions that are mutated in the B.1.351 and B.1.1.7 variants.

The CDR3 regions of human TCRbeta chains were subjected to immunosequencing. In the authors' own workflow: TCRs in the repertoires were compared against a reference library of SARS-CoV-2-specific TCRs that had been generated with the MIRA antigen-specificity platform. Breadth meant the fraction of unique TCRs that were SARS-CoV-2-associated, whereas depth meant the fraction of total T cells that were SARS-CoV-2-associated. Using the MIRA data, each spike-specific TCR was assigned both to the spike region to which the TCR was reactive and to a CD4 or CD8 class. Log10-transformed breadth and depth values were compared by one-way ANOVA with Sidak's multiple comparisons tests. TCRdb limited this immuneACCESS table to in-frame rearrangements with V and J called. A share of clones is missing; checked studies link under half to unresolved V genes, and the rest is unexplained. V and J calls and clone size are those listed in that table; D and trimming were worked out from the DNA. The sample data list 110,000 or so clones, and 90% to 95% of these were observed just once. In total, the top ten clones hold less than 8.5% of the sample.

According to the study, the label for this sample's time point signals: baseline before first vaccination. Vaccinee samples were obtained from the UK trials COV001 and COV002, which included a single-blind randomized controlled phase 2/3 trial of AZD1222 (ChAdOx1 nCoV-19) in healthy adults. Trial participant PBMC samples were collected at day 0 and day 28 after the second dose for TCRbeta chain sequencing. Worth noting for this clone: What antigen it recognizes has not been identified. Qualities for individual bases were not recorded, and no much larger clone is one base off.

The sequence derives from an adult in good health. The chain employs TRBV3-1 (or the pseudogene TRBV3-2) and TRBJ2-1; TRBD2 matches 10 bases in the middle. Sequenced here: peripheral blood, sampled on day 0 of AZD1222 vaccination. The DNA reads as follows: TGTGCCAGCAGCCATCCCACTAGCGGGACTCCGAATGAGCAGTTCTTC. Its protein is CASSHPTSGTPNEQFF.